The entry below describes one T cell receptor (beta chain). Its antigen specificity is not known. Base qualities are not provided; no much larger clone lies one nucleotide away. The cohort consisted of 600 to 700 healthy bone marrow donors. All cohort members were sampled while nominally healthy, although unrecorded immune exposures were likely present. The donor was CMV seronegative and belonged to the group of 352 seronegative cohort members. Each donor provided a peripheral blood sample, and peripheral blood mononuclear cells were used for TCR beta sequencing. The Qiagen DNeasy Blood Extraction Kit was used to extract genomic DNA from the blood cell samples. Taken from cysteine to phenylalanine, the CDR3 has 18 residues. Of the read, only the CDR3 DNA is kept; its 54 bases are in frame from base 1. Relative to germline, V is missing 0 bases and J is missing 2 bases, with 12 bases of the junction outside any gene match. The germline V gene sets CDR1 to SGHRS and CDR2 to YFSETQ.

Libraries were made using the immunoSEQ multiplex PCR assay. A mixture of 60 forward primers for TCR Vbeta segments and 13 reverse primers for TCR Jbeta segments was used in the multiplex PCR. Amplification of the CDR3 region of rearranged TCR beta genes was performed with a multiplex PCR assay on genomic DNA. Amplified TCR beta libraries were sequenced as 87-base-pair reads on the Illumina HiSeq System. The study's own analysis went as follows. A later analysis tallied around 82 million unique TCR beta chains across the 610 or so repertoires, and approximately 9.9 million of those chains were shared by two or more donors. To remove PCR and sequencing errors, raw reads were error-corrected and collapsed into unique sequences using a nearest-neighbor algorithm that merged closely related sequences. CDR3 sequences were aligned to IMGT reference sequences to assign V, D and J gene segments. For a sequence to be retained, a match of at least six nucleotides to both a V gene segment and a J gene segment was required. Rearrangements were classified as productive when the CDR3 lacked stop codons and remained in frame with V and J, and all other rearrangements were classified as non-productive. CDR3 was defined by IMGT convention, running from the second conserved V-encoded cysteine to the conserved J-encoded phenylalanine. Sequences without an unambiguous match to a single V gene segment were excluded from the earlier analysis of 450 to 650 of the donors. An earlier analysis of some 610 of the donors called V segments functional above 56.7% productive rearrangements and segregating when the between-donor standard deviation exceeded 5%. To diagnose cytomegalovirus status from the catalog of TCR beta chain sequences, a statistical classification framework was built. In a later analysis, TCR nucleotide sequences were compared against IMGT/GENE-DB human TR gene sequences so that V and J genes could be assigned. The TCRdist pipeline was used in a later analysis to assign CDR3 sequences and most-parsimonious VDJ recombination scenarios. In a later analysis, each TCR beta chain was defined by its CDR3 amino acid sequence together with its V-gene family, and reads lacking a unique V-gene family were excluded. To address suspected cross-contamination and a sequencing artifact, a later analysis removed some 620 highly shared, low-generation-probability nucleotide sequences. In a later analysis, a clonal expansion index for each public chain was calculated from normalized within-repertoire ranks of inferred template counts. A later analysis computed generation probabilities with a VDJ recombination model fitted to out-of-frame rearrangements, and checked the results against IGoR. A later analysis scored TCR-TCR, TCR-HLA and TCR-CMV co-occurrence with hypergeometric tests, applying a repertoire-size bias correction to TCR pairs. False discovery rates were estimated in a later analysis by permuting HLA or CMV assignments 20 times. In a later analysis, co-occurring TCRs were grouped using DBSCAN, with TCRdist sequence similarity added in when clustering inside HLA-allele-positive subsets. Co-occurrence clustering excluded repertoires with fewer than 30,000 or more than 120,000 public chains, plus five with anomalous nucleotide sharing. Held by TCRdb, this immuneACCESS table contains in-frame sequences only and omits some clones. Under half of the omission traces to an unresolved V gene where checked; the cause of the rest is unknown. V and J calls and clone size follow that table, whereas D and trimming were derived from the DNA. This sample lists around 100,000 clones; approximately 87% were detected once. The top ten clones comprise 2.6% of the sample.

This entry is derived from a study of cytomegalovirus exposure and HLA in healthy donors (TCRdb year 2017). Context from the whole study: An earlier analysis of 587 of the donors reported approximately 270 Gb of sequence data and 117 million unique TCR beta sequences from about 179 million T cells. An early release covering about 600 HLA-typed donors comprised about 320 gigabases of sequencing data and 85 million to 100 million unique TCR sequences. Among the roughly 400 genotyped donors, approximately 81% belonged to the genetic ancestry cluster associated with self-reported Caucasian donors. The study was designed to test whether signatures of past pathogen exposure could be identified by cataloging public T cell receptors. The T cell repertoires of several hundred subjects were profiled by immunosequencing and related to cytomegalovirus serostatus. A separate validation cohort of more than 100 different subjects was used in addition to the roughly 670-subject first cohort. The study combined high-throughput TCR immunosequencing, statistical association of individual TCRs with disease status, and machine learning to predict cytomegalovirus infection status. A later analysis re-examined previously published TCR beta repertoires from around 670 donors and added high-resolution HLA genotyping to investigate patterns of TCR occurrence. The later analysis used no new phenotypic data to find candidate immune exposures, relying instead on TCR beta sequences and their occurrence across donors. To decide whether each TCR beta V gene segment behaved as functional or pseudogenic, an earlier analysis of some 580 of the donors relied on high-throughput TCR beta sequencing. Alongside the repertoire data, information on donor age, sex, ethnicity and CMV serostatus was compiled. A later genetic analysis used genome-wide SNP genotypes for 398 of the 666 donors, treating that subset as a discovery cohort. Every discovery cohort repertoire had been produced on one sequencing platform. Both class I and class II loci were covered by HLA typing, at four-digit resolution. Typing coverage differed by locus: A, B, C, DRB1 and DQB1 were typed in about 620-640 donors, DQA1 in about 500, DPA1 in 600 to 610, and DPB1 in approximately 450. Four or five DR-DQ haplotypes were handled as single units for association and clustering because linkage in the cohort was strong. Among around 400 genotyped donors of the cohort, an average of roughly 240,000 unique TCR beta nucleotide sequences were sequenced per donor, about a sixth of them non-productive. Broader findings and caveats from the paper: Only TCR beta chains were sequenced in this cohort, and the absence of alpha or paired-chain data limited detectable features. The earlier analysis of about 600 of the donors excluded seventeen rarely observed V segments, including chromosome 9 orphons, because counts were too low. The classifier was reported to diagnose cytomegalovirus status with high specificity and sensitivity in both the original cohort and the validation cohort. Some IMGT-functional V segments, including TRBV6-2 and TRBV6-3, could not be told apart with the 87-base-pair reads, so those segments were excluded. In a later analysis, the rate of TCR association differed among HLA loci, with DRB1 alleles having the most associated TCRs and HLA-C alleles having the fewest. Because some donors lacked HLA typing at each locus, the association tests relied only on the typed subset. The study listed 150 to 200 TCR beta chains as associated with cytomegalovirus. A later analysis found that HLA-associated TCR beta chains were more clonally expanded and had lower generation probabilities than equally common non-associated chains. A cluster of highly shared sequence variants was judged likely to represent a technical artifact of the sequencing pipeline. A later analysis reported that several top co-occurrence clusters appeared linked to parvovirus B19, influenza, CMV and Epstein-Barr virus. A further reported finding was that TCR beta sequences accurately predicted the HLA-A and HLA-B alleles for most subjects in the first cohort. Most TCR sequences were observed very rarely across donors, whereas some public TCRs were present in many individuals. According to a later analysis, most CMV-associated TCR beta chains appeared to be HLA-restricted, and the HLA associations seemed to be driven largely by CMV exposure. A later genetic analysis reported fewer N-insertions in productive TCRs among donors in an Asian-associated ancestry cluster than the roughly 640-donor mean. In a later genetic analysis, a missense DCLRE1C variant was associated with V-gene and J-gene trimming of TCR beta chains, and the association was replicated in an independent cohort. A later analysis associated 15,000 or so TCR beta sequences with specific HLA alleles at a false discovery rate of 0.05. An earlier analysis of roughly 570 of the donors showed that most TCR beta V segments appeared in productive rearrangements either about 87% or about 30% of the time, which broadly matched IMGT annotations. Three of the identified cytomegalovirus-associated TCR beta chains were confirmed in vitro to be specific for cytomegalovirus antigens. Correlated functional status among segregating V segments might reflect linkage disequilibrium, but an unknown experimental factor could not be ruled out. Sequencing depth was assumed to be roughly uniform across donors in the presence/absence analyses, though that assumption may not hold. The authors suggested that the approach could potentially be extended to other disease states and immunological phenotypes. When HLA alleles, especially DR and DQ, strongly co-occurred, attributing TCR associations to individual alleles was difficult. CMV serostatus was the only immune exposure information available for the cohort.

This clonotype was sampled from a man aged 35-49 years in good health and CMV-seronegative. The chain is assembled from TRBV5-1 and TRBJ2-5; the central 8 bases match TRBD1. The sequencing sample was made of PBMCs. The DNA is TGCGCCAGCAGCTTGGCTTTTGCAGGGGGCGTGGGGCAAGAGACCCAGTACTTC. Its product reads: CASSLAFAGGVGQETQYF. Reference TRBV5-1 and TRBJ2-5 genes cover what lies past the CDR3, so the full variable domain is KAGVTQTPRYLIKTRGQQVTLSCSPISGHRSVSWYQQTPGQGLQFLFEYFSETQRNKGNFPGRFSGRQFSNSRSEMNVSTLELGDSALYLCASSLAFAGGVGQETQYFGPGTRLLVL.